This TCR beta chain was recovered during a study of regulatory and conventional T cells in RAG deficiency. Regulatory T cells were sorted from blood as CD4+ CD25-high CD127-low cells. Data came from immunoSEQ multiplex PCR; TCRdb stores just in-frame clones and leaves some out. The table has about 28,000 clones, approximately 90% seen once; the top ten hold roughly 0.74%. After removal of 2 bases from V and 2 bases from J, the junction contained 8 bases not matched to a gene. This CDR3 has 17 amino acids. Germline V gene data show CDR1 as GTSNPN and CDR2 as SVGIG (reference sequence). These data also formed part of another study, on regulatory T cells. That work states: The primer mix had 52 TRBV and 13 TRBJ primers.

The clonotype originates from a human donor in good health. Sequencing input: Tregs sorted from blood. This chain connects TRBV30 to TRBJ2-6; the match to TRBD1 covers 8 bases. CDR3 sequence: CAWSIFRQGPGANVLTF. In DNA form, the CDR3 reads TGTGCCTGGAGTATCTTTCGACAGGGGCCTGGGGCCAACGTCCTGACTTTC.